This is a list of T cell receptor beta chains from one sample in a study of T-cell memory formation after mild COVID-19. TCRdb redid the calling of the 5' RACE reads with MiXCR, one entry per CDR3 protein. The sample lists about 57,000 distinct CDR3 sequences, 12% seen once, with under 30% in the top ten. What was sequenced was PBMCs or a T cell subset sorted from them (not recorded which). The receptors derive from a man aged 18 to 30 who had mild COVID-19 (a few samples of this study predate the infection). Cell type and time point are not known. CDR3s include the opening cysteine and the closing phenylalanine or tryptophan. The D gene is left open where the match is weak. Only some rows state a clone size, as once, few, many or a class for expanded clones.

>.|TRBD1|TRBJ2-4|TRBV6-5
CASRPAGQGPGNIQYF
TGTGCCAGCAGGCCTGCAGGACAGGGGCCAGGAAACATTCAGTACTTC
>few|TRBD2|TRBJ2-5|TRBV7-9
CASSPPFRLAGVQETQYF
TGTGCCAGCAGCCCCCCCTTCCGACTAGCGGGGGTCCAAGAGACCCAGTACTTC
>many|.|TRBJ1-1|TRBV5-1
CASGPDRTNTEAFF
TGCGCCAGCGGACCTGACAGGACGAACACTGAAGCTTTCTTT
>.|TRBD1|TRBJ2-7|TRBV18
CASSRLPGQRFYEQYF
TGTGCCAGCTCACGCCTCCCGGGACAGCGTTTTTACGAGCAGTACTTC
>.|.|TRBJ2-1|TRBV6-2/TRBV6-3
CASSYPSENNEQFF
TGTGCCAGCAGTTACCCCTCCGAAAACAATGAGCAGTTCTTC
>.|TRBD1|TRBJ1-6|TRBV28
CASSSPGQGKGWSPLHF
TGTGCCAGCAGTTCACCGGGACAGGGGAAGGGTTGGTCACCCCTCCACTTT
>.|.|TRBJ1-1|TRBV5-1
CASSSRAGETEAFF
TGCGCCAGCAGCTCCCGGGCCGGCGAGACTGAAGCTTTCTTT
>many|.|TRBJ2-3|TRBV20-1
CSASLGSGLGDTQYF
TGCAGTGCTAGTCTGGGGTCTGGACTGGGAGATACGCAGTATTTT
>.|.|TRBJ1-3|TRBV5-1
CASSPTTQSSSGNTIYF
TGCGCCAGCAGCCCCACAACACAGTCGAGCTCTGGAAACACCATATATTTT
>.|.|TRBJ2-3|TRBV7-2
CASSFQNTDTQYF
TGTGCCAGCAGCTTCCAGAACACAGATACGCAGTATTTT
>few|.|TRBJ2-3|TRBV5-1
CASSWRDLTDTQYF
TGCGCCAGCAGCTGGCGGGACCTCACAGATACGCAGTATTTT
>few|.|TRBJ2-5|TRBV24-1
CATSAALGIQETQYF
TGTGCCACCAGTGCCGCTCTTGGAATCCAAGAGACCCAGTACTTC
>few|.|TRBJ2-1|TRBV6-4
CASSEQGSYNEQFF
TGTGCCAGCAGTGAACAGGGATCATACAATGAGCAGTTCTTC
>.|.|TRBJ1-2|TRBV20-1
CSARVWDVGGYTF
TGCAGTGCTAGAGTGTGGGACGTCGGTGGCTACACCTTC
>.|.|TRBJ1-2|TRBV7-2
CASSLHRDYGYTF
TGTGCCAGCAGCTTACACAGGGACTATGGCTACACCTTC
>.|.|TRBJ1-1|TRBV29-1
CSVQPFHGFF
TGCAGCGTCCAACCCTTTCACGGTTTCTTT
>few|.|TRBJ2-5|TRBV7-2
CASSFLTETQYF
TGTGCCAGCAGCTTCCTGACGGAGACCCAGTACTTC
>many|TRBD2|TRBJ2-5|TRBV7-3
CASSLTGGSSRETQYF
TGTGCCAGCAGCTTAACCGGGGGGAGTTCTCGGGAGACCCAGTACTTC
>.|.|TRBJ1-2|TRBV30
CAWGGSLGYTF
TGTGCCTGGGGGGGGTCTCTGGGCTACACCTTC
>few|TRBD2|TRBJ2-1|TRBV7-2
CASSLAGTSVAGRQFF
TGTGCCAGCAGCTTAGCCGGGACTAGCGTCGCAGGGCGGCAGTTCTTC
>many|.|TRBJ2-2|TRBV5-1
CASSLGTLSTGELFF
TGCGCCAGCAGCTTGGGGACTCTAAGCACCGGGGAGCTGTTTTTT
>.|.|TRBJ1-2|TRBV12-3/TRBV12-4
CASSLGGLNYGYTF
TGTGCCAGCAGTTTAGGCGGCCTCAACTATGGCTACACCTTC
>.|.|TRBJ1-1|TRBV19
CASMGGWNTEAFF
TGTGCCAGTATGGGGGGGTGGAACACTGAAGCTTTCTTT
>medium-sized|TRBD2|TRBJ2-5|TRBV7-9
CASSSGLEGTQYF
TGTGCCAGCAGCTCGGGACTAGAAGGGACCCAGTACTTC
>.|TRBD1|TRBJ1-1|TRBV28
CASKDRGRTEAFF
TGTGCCAGCAAGGACAGGGGGCGAACTGAAGCTTTCTTT
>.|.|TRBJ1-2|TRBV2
CASSLTRITSHPWGYTF
TGTGCCAGCAGCCTGACACGAATCACCTCGCACCCTTGGGGCTACACCTTC
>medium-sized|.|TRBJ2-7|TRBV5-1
CASSPQQGGPYEQYF
TGCGCCAGCAGCCCGCAACAAGGGGGTCCCTACGAGCAGTACTTC
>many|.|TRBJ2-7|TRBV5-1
CASSSQGSPGAYEQYF
TGCGCCAGCAGCTCCCAGGGTAGCCCGGGGGCCTACGAGCAGTACTTC
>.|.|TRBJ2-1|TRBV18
CASSPPQNNEQFF
TGTGCCAGCTCACCACCCCAGAACAATGAGCAGTTCTTC
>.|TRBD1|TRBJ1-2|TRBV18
CASSQVPGQGRANYGYTF
TGTGCCAGCTCACAAGTCCCCGGACAGGGGCGTGCCAACTATGGCTACACCTTC
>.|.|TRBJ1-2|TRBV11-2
CASSLSGGDGYTF
TGTGCCAGCAGCTTATCCGGGGGGGATGGCTACACCTTC
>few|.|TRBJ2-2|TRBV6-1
CASSEVWTGELFF
TGTGCCAGCAGTGAAGTCTGGACAGGGGAGCTGTTTTTT
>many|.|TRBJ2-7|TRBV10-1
CASSESGYEQYF
TGCGCCAGCAGTGAGTCGGGGTACGAGCAGTACTTC
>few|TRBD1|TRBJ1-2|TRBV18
CASSSGQGSYGYTF
TGTGCCAGCTCGTCGGGACAGGGAAGCTATGGCTACACCTTC
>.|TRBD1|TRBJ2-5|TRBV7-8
CASSDRTGRETQYF
TGTGCCAGCAGCGACCGGACAGGTAGAGAGACCCAGTACTTC
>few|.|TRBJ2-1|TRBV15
CATTGGSYNEQFF
TGTGCCACCACTGGCGGATCCTACAATGAGCAGTTCTTC
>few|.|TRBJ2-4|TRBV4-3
CASSRWGPGQIAKNIQYF
TGCGCCAGCAGCCGATGGGGGCCCGGGCAAATAGCCAAAAACATTCAGTACTTC
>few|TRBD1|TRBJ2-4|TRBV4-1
CASSQDRDRGNIQYF
TGCGCCAGCAGCCAAGATCGGGACAGGGGAAACATTCAGTACTTC
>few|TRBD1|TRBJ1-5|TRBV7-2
CASSLGTGVPAQPQHF
TGTGCCAGCAGCTTAGGTACAGGGGTACCGGCTCAGCCCCAGCATTTT
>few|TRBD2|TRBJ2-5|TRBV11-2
CASSFGGGFKETQYF
TGTGCCAGCAGCTTTGGCGGGGGGTTCAAAGAGACCCAGTACTTC
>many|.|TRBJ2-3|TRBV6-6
CASSPRDSTIFDTQYF
TGTGCCAGCAGTCCCCGGGACTCGACGATCTTCGATACGCAGTATTTT
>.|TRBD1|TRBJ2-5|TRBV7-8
CASSGGQSQETQYF
TGTGCCAGCAGCGGGGGACAGTCCCAAGAGACCCAGTACTTC
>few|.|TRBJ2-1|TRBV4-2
CASSQDETTYYNEQFF
TGTGCCAGCAGCCAAGACGAGACTACCTACTACAATGAGCAGTTCTTC
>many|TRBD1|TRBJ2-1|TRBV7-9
CASGSGGSYNEQFF
TGTGCCAGCGGATCAGGGGGCTCCTACAATGAGCAGTTCTTC
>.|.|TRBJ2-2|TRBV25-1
CASSDGVGGTGELFF
TGTGCCAGCAGTGATGGAGTAGGAGGTACCGGGGAGCTGTTTTTT
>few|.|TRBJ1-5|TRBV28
CASSSPGGVNQPQHF
TGTGCCAGCAGTTCTCCGGGTGGGGTCAATCAGCCCCAGCATTTT
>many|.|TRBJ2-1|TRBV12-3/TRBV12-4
CASRRGSRTESWNEQFF
TGTGCCAGCCGCCGAGGATCTCGGACGGAATCGTGGAATGAGCAGTTCTTC
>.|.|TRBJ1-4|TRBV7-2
CASSLVGVAEKLFF
TGTGCCAGCAGCTTAGTAGGGGTGGCTGAAAAACTGTTTTTT
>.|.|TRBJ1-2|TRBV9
CASSVGPGDNYGYTF
TGTGCCAGCAGCGTAGGCCCGGGAGACAACTATGGCTACACCTTC
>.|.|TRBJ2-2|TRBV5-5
CASSWPTPTGELFF
TGTGCCAGCAGCTGGCCGACCCCTACCGGGGAGCTGTTTTTT
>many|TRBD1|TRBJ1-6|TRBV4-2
CASSQDRGTGGSPLHF
TGTGCCAGCAGCCAAGATCGGGGGACAGGGGGTTCACCCCTCCACTTT
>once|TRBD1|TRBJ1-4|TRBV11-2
CASSPDRGAEKLFF
TGTGCCAGCAGCCCCGACAGGGGAGCAGAAAAACTGTTTTTT
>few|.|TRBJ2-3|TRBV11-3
CASSFSGEDTQYF
TGTGCCAGCAGCTTTAGCGGCGAAGATACGCAGTATTTT
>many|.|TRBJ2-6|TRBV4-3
CASSQPEGSGANVLTF
TGCGCCAGCAGCCAACCCGAGGGCTCTGGGGCCAACGTCCTGACTTTC
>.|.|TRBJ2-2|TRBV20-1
CSARGGNTGELFF
TGCAGTGCTAGAGGAGGCAACACCGGGGAGCTGTTTTTT